The next 31 T cell receptor beta chains were all read from a single sample in a study of T cells after posttransplantation cyclophosphamide. Here immunoSEQ multiplex PCR was the method, and the copy in TCRdb shows in-frame clones only, minus some. The sample yields 20,000 to 30,000 clones, without any singletons. The sequenced material came from PBMCs. All receptors derive from a woman aged 45 to 65 in good health, CMV-negative, and a related stem cell transplant donor.

This clone was detected many times. This chain links TRBV7-2 with TRBJ2-7; 8 bases agree with TRBD1. The CDR3 is 15 amino acids. V shed 2 bases, J shed 3 bases, and the junction held 6 bases outside the gene matches. Per germline, CDR1 SGHTA and CDR2 FQGNSA. The CDR3 nucleotides are TGTGCCAGCAGCTTAAGACAGGGGCTAAACTACGAGCAGTACTTC. Residues: CASSLRQGLNYEQYF.

This clone was observed many times. The chain employs TRBV27 and TRBJ2-7; 9 nucleotides line up with TRBD1. CDR1 is MNHEY, CDR2 SMNVEV, per germline (reference sequence). The CDR3 runs 14 residues. Unmatched junction bases numbered 5, after V lost 6 bases and J lost 2 bases. In DNA form, the CDR3 reads TGTGCCAGCAGACGACAGGGGGATACCTACGAGCAGTACTTC. Translation gives CASRRQGDTYEQYF.

This clone was observed at least ten times. V gene TRBV2 combines with J gene TRBJ2-1; 7 bases line up with TRBD2. Germline V lookup: CDR1 SNHLY, CDR2 FYNNEI. The junction had 2 bases not matched to a gene; V was cut back by 3 bases and J by 0 bases. This CDR3 has 15 residues. The CDR3, as DNA: TGTGCCAGCAGTGACGGCGGGGGCTCCTACAATGAGCAGTTCTTC. Residues: CASSDGGGSYNEQFF.

This clone occurred many times. This chain uses TRBV10-3 with TRBJ2-1; 7 bases match TRBD2. The CDR3 runs 13 residues. The ends lost 8 bases at V and 4 bases at J; junction bases unmatched: 5. Germline values: CDR1 ENHRY, CDR2 SYGVKD. The CDR3 loop reads CAIWKGLYNEQFF. DNA of the CDR3: TGTGCCATCTGGAAGGGACTATACAATGAGCAGTTCTTC.

This clone was recorded many times. This chain joins TRBV27 and TRBJ1-1; D possibly corresponds to TRBD1 (6 bases). V lost 5 bases, J lost 5 bases, and 18 bases lay in between. CDR1 and CDR2 from the germline V gene are MNHEY and SMNVEV (reference sequence). The CDR3 spans 15 residues. As DNA, the CDR3 is TGTGCCAGCAGTCCCCGGCAGGGGTTGCGGACTGAAGCTTTCTTT. This sequence encodes CASSPRQGLRTEAFF.

The table lists this clone with many counts. V usage is TRBV9 and J usage is TRBJ2-5; 12 positions agree with TRBD2. In germline, CDR1 is SGDLS, CDR2 YYNGEE. The CDR3 has 17 amino acids. V dropped 0 bases and J dropped 4; count of bases not matched to a gene: 7. This CDR3 is CASSVGASGRAPETQYF. The CDR3 bases are TGTGCCAGCAGCGTAGGGGCTAGCGGGAGGGCCCCAGAGACCCAGTACTTC.

This clone showed up many times. V gene TRBV2 combines with J gene TRBJ1-1; no clear D gene. There are 12 residues in the CDR3. Trimming took off 8 bases at V and 0 bases at J, with 7 bases between the two ends. Germline CDR1 SNHLY, CDR2 FYNNEI. Here the CDR3 DNA reads TGTGCCAGCTTGCGGTTGAACACTGAAGCTTTCTTT. Amino acid sequence: CASLRLNTEAFF. The full variable domain, rest sourced from reference TRBV2 and TRBJ1-1, is EPEVTQTPSHQVTQMGQEVILRCVPISNHLYFYWYRQILGQKVEFLVSFYNNEISEKSEIFDDQFSVERPDGSNFTLKIRSTKLEDSAMYFCASLRLNTEAFFGQGTRLTVV.

This clone was counted at least ten times. The rearrangement uses TRBV29-1 and TRBJ2-7; tentative D call: TRBD2 (5 bases). The CDR3 totals 13 residues. V lost 4 bases to trimming and J lost 3 bases, with 13 bases between them. Germline loops: CDR1 SQVTM, CDR2 ANQGSEA. This chain's CDR3 is CSVVSDSIYEQYF. For the CDR3, the DNA is TGCAGCGTTGTTTCGGACTCGATCTACGAGCAGTACTTC.

The J gene is TRBJ1-6, the V gene TRBV28; D ambiguous. V lost 2 bases, J lost 5 bases, and 7 bases lay in between. In germline, CDR1 is MDHEN, CDR2 SYDVKM. This CDR3 is 14 amino acids long. The CDR3, as DNA: TGTGCCAGCAGTTTACGGAGGGATAATTCACCCCTCCACTTT. It yields the protein CASSLRRDNSPLHF.

In this sample, this clone turned up many times. The J gene is TRBJ1-1, the V gene TRBV7-9; possibly TRBD1 for D (6 bases). Trimming removed 1 base at V and 4 bases at J, with 7 bases between. The CDR3 has 13 residues. Germline CDR1 is SEHNR and CDR2 is FQNEAQ (reference sequence). The CDR3 protein is CASSLGGGTEAFF. In nucleotides, the CDR3 is TGTGCCAGCAGCTTAGGAGGGGGCACTGAAGCTTTCTTT.

The sample holds a few counts of this clone. The rearrangement links TRBV28 to TRBJ1-3; TRBD1 matches at 9 bases. CDR3 length equals 17 residues. Germline V lookup: CDR1 MDHEN, CDR2 SYDVKM. V gave up 4 bases and J gave up 1 base; unmatched junction bases: 8. The CDR3 coding sequence is TGTGCCAGCAGTTATGGGGGACAGGGAGTTTCTGGAAACACCATATATTTT. It translates to CASSYGGQGVSGNTIYF.

This clone appeared many times. The genes are TRBV10-3 and TRBJ1-2; D is uncertain. The germline V gene encodes CDR1 ENHRY and CDR2 SYGVKD. The CDR3 length is 13 residues. V was trimmed by 10 bases and J by 2 bases, leaving 14 bases between them. The CDR3 coding sequence is TGTGCCAGCAGACAAATGATCAACTATGGCTACACCTTC. Residues: CASRQMINYGYTF.

This clone has ten or more counts. The chain carries TRBV6-5 and TRBJ2-3; maybe TRBD2 (6 bases). The CDR3 totals 13 residues. Germline assignment: CDR1 MNHEY and CDR2 SVGAGI. V was shortened by 0 bases and J by 8 bases, with 9 bases between the two germline ends. CDR3: CASSYSRRGTQYF. CDR3 DNA sequence: TGTGCCAGCAGTTACTCGAGGAGGGGTACGCAGTATTTT.

This clone was observed many times. The CDR3 sequence is CAWRIRGDTEAFF. The CDR3 DNA is TGTGCCTGGCGAATACGCGGGGACACTGAAGCTTTCTTT. The chain links TRBV30 to TRBJ1-1; D is unclear. Trimming shortened V by 5 bases and J by 3 bases, and 13 bases separated the two germline ends. The germline CDR1 and CDR2 sequences are GTSNPN and SVGIG (reference sequence). This CDR3 comprises 13 residues.

This clone was seen many times. The V gene is TRBV12-5, the J gene TRBJ1-3; 7 nucleotides agree with TRBD1. The CDR3 has 14 residues. Germline CDR1 and CDR2: LGHNT and FRNRAP. V was clipped by 7 bases and J by 5 bases; unmatched bases: 8. CDR3 loop: CASELTGTRNTIYF. CDR3 bases: TGTGCTAGTGAACTGACAGGGACTCGAAACACCATATATTTT.

The sample holds many counts of this clone. CDR3 sequence reads: CASSVKGAGEAWIGELFF. Written as DNA, the CDR3 is TGTGCCAGCAGCGTCAAAGGGGCGGGAGAGGCGTGGATCGGGGAGCTGTTTTTT. V and J are TRBV9 and TRBJ2-2; 7 bases align to TRBD2. The CDR3 totals 18 residues. CDR1 and CDR2 (germline): SGDLS, YYNGEE. V lost 2 bases to trimming and J lost 7 bases; unmatched junction nucleotides: 17. The full variable domain, with the rest looked up from reference TRBV9 and TRBJ2-2, is DSGVTQTPKHLITATGQRVTLRCSPRSGDLSVYWYQQSLDQGLQFLIQYYNGEERAKGNILERFSAQQFPDLHSELNLSSLELGDSALYFCASSVKGAGEAWIGELFFGEGSRLTVL.

This clone is medium-sized in the sample. This chain connects TRBV5-4 to TRBJ1-1, with 7 bases that match TRBD1. The junction had 6 bases not matched to a gene; V was cut back by 4 bases and J by 3 bases. The CDR3 runs to 14 residues. Per the germline V gene, CDR1 is SGHNT and CDR2 is YYREEE (reference sequence). The CDR3 sequence is CASSTQGMDTEAFF. The CDR3 DNA sequence: TGTGCCAGCAGCACACAGGGGATGGACACTGAAGCTTTCTTT. The whole variable domain, filled in from reference TRBV5-4 and TRBJ1-1, reads ETGVTQSPTHLIKTRGQQVTLRCSSQSGHNTVSWYQQALGQGPQFIFQYYREEENGRGNFPPRFSGLQFPNYSSELNVNALELDDSALYLCASSTQGMDTEAFFGQGTRLTVV.

This clone was found many times. V gene TRBV18 combines with J gene TRBJ1-2, with 9 bases matching TRBD1. Germline V gene lookup returns CDR1 KGHSH and CDR2 LQKENI. The CDR3 runs to 15 residues. Germline trimming cut 5 bases from V and 2 bases from J; bases unmatched to any gene: 6. The CDR3 bases are TGTGCCAGCTCAGCGCGACAGGGGGAAAACTATGGCTACACCTTC. Its translation is CASSARQGENYGYTF.

This clone was counted many times. V is TRBV19 and J is TRBJ2-1, with unresolved D. The CDR3 extends over 12 amino acids. The V and J ends lost 1 base and 5 bases respectively, with 3 bases between them. Per germline, CDR1 LNHDA and CDR2 SQIVND (reference sequence). CDR3 sequence: CASSIVNNEQFF. Written as DNA, the CDR3 is TGTGCCAGTAGTATAGTTAACAATGAGCAGTTCTTC.

This clone was detected ten times or more. The same CDR3 is also encoded by other DNA sequences in this sample. The rearrangement links TRBV4-1 to TRBJ2-6, with unresolved D. The V gene's germline CDR1 is MGHRA and CDR2 YSYEKL. This CDR3 has 14 amino acids. With 4 bases removed from V and 4 bases from J, the gap between germline ends came to 8 bases. CDR3 bases: TGCGCCAGCAGCCGGGCTGCCGGGGCCAACGTCCTGACTTTC. Residues: CASSRAAGANVLTF.

This clone was counted many times. The chain employs TRBV27 and TRBJ1-4; possibly TRBD1 for D (5 bases). This CDR3 is built from 16 residues. V shed 5 bases and J shed 0 bases, with 13 bases lying between them. The germline V gene encodes CDR1 MNHEY and CDR2 SMNVEV (reference sequence). CDR3 bases: TGTGCCAGCAGTCGAACAGGCGCCGCAACTAATGAAAAACTGTTTTTT. This translates into CASSRTGAATNEKLFF.

Many counts were recorded for this clone. This chain uses TRBV18 with TRBJ2-1; 7 nucleotides align to TRBD2. The J segment lost 4 bases and the V segment lost 2 bases, leaving 5 bases of the junction unmatched. Germline CDR1 reads KGHSH; CDR2 reads LQKENI. CDR3 length equals 15 residues. CDR3 in amino acids: CASSPGASGYNEQFF. The DNA for the CDR3 is TGTGCCAGCTCACCAGGGGCTAGCGGATACAATGAGCAGTTCTTC. The whole variable domain, filled in from reference TRBV18 and TRBJ2-1, reads NAGVMQNPRHLVRRRGQEARLRCSPMKGHSHVYWYRQLPEEGLKFMVYLQKENIIDESGMPKERFSAEFPKEGPSILRIQQVVRGDSAAYFCASSPGASGYNEQFFGPGTRLTVL.

This clone was picked up many times. The rearrangement joins TRBV7-6 to TRBJ2-7; tentative D call: TRBD1 (6 bases). CDR3 length equals 15 residues. Germline assignment: CDR1 SGHVS and CDR2 FNYEAQ. V was shortened by 11 bases and J by 4 bases, with 24 bases between the two germline ends. The CDR3 DNA is TGTGCCCCCCTTATACAGGGATCCCTTAGTTACGAGCAGTACTTC. Protein: CAPLIQGSLSYEQYF.

There are many counts of this clone. The chain carries TRBV29-1 and TRBJ1-5; D possibly corresponds to TRBD1 (5 bases). The germline V and J ends were trimmed by 6 bases and 4 bases, with 13 bases remaining between them. The CDR3 length is 13 residues. Germline loops: CDR1 SQVTM, CDR2 ANQGSEA. The CDR3 here is CSVAGPKNQPQHF. As DNA, the CDR3 is TGCAGCGTCGCGGGACCGAAAAATCAGCCCCAGCATTTT.

This clone was seen at least ten times. The V and J genes are TRBV5-1 and TRBJ2-7, with TRBD2 matching over 10 bases. The V and J ends lost 3 bases and 3 bases, in that order; junction bases with no gene match: 3. CDR1 is SGHRS and CDR2 is YFSETQ in the germline V gene. The CDR3 runs to 14 residues. CDR3 sequence reads: CASSSSGSNYEQYF. The CDR3 DNA sequence: TGCGCCAGCAGCTCTAGCGGGAGCAACTACGAGCAGTACTTC.

This clone was found many times. V gene TRBV6-1 combines with J gene TRBJ1-4, with D possibly matching TRBD1 (6 bases). The germline V gene encodes CDR1 MNHNS and CDR2 SASEGT. The CDR3 contains 17 residues. V lost 4 bases and J lost 10, with 25 bases in between. CDR3 region: CASSGRDTSGSTGKLFF. The CDR3, as DNA: TGTGCCAGCAGTGGCCGGGACACCTCCGGTAGTACCGGAAAACTGTTTTTT.

This clone was seen at least ten times. The genes are TRBV18 and TRBJ1-6, with 8 nucleotides matching TRBD1. The CDR3 is 15 amino acids. V was pared by 2 bases and J by 8 bases, with 5 bases of the junction left unmatched. In germline, CDR1 is KGHSH, CDR2 LQKENI. Here the CDR3 reads CASSPMTGEDSPLHF. The CDR3 DNA reads as TGTGCCAGCTCACCAATGACAGGGGAGGATTCACCCCTCCACTTT.

This clone has at least ten counts. The CDR3 reads CASSQSSRDSSNYGYTF. The CDR3 DNA reads TGTGCCAGCAGCCAATCCAGCCGGGACAGCTCTAACTATGGCTACACCTTC. The chain links TRBV4-2 to TRBJ1-2; 7 bases agree with TRBD1. In germline, CDR1 is LGHNA, CDR2 YNFKEQ. The trim removed 2 bases at V and 0 bases at J, leaving 9 bases unmatched. The CDR3 is made up of 17 amino acids.

This clone was observed at least ten times. The chain is built from TRBV10-3 and TRBJ2-7; tentative D call: TRBD2 (5 bases). The germline V and J ends were trimmed by 2 bases and 0 bases, with 14 bases remaining between them. From germline, CDR1 is ENHRY and CDR2 SYGVKD. The CDR3 covers 16 residues. In DNA form, the CDR3 reads TGTGCCATCAGTGAGGGGGAGCGTAAAAGCTCCTACGAGCAGTACTTC. This codes for CAISEGERKSSYEQYF.

The sample holds many counts of this clone. The chain carries TRBV7-2 and TRBJ2-3, with unresolved D. CDR3 size: 15 residues. Germline-derived CDR1 and CDR2 are SGHTA and FQGNSA. Trimming cost V 6 bases and J 2 bases, with 15 bases left between them. CDR3 protein: CASRKYSDNTDTQYF. The CDR3 DNA reads TGTGCCAGCAGGAAGTATAGTGATAACACAGATACGCAGTATTTT.

This clone was recorded many times. The chain links TRBV7-8 to TRBJ2-3, with 10 nucleotides matching TRBD1. There are 15 residues in the CDR3. Germline-derived CDR1 and CDR2 are SGHVS and FQNEAQ. J lost 3 bases, V lost 8 bases, and 8 bases had no gene match. The CDR3 protein is CASSQPGQGTDTQYF. In DNA form, the CDR3 reads TGTGCCAGCTCTCAACCGGGACAGGGGACAGATACGCAGTATTTT. The entire variable domain, with the rest obtained from reference TRBV7-8 and TRBJ2-3, is as follows: GAGVSQSPRYKVAKRGQDVALRCDPISGHVSLFWYQQALGQGPEFLTYFQNEAQLDKSGLPSDRFFAERPEGSVSTLKIQRTQQEDSAVYLCASSQPGQGTDTQYFGPGTRLTVL.